The sample holds a few counts of the clone carrying this TCR beta chain. Its antigen is currently unknown. This sample was included in a study of T cell repertoires in cytomegalovirus infection. The CDR3 is 17 amino acids. Unmatched junction bases numbered 7, after V lost 3 bases and J lost 2 bases. Per germline, CDR1 MGHRA and CDR2 YSYEKL. Using its own MiXCR run on the reads, TCRdb lists one record per CDR3 protein. This table has about half a million distinct CDR3 sequences, 33% appearing once. The chain joins TRBV4-1 to TRBJ2-1; 10 bases match TRBD2. The TCR sequence derives from a human donor in good health (CMV status not recorded). Some clones in this sample may be carry-over from other donors' samples. The starting material was cultured PBMCs, obtained from culture after CMV antigen stimulation. The CDR3 reads CASSHQTSGTTYNEQFF. The DNA of the CDR3 is TGCGCCAGCAGCCACCAAACTAGCGGGACGACCTACAATGAGCAGTTCTTC.